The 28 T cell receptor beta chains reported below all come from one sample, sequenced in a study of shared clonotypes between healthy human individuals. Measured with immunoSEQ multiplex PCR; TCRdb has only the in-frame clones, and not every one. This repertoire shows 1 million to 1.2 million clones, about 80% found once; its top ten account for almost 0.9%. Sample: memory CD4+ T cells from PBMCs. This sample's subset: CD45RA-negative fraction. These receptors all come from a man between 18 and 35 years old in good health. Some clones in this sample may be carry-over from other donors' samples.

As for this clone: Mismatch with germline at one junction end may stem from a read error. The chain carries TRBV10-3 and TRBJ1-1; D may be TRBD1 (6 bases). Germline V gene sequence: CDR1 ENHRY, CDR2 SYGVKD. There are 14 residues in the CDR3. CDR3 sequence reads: CAISDWGRDTETFF. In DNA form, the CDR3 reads TGTGCCATCAGTGATTGGGGAAGGGACACTGAAACTTTCTTT.

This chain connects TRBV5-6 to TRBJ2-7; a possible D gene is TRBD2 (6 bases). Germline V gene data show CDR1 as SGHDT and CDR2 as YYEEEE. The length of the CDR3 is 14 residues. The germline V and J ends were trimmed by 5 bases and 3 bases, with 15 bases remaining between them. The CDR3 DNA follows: TGTGCCAGCAGGTTACCCGGGACTGACTACGAGCAGTACTTC. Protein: CASRLPGTDYEQYF.

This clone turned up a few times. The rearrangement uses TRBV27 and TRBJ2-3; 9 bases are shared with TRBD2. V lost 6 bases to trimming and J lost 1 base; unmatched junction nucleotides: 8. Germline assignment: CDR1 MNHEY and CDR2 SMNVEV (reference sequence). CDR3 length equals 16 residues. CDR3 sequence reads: CASRQIAGVGTDTQYF. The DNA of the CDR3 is TGTGCCAGCAGGCAAATAGCGGGAGTGGGCACAGATACGCAGTATTTT.

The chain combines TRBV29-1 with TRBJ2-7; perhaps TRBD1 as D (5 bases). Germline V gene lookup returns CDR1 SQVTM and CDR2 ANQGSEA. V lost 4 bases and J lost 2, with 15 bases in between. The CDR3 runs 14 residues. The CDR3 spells CSVAFLTGPYEQYF. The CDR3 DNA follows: TGCAGCGTTGCCTTCCTAACAGGACCCTACGAGCAGTACTTC.

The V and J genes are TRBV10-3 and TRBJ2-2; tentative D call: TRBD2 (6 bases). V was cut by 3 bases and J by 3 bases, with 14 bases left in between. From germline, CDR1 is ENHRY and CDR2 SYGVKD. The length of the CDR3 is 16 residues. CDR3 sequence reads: CAISEPALAYTGELFF. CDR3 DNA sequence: TGTGCCATCAGTGAACCGGCCCTAGCGTACACCGGGGAGCTGTTTTTT.

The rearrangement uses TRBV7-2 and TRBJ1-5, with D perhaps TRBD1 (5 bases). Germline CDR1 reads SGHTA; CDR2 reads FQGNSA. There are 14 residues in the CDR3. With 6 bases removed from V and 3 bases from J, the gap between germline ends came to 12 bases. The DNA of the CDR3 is TGTGCCAGCAGATCGGGGGGTAACAATCAGCCCCAGCATTTT. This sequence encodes CASRSGGNNQPQHF.

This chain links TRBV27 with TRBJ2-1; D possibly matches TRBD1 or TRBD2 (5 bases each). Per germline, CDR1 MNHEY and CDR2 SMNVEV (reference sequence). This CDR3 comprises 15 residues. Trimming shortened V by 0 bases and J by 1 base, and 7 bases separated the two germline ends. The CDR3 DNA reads TGTGCCAGCAGTTTATCGGGACCGTCCTACAATGAGCAGTTCTTC. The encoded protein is CASSLSGPSYNEQFF.

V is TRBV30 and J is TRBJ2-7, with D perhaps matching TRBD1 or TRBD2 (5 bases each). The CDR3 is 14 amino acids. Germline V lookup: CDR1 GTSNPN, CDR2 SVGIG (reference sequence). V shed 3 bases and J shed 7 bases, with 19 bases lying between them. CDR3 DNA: TGTGCCTGGAGGGGACGGACTGGGGTTGGGGAGCAGTACTTC. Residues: CAWRGRTGVGEQYF.

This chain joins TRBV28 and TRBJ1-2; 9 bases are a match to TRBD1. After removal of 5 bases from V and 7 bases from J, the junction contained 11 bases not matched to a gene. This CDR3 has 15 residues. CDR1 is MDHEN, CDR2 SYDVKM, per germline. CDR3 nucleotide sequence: TGTGCCAGCAGTCTAACCGTACAGGGGGCGCGTGGCTACACCTTC. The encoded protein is CASSLTVQGARGYTF.

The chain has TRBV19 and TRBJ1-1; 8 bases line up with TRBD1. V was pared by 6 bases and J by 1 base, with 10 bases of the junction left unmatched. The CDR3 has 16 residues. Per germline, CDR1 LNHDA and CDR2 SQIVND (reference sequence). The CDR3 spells CASRQNAGTGNTEAFF. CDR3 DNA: TGTGCCAGTAGGCAAAATGCCGGGACAGGGAACACTGAAGCTTTCTTT.

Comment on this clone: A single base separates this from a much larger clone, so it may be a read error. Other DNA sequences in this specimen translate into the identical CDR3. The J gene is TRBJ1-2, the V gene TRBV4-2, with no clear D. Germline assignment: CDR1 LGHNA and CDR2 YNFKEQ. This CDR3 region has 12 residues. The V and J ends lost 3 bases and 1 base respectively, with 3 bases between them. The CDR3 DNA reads TGTGCCAGCAGCCAGGGTAACTATGGCTACACCTTC. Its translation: CASSQGNYGYTF.

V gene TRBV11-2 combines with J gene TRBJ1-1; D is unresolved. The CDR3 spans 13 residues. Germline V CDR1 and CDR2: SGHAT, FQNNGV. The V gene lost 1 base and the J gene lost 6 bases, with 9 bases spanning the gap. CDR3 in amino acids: CASSLGGRAEAFF. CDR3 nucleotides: TGTGCCAGCAGCTTAGGTGGGAGGGCTGAAGCTTTCTTT.

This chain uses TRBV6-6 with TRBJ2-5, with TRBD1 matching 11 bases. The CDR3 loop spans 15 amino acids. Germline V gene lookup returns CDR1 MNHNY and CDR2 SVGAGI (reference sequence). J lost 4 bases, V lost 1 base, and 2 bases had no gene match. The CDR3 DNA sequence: TGTGCCAGCAGTTACTTGGGACAGGGGGGAGAGACCCAGTACTTC. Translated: CASSYLGQGGETQYF.

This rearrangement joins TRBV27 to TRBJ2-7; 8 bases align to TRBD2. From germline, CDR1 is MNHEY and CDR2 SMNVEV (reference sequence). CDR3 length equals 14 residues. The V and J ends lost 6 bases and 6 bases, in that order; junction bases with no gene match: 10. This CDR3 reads CASSSNGREGEQYF. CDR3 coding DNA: TGTGCCAGCAGCTCAAACGGACGGGAGGGCGAGCAGTACTTC.

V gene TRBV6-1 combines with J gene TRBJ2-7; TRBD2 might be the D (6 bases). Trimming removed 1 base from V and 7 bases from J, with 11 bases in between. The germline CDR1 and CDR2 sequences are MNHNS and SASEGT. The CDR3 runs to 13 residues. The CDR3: CASSEVLAGEQYF. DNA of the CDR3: TGTGCCAGCAGTGAAGTTTTGGCGGGGGAGCAGTACTTC.

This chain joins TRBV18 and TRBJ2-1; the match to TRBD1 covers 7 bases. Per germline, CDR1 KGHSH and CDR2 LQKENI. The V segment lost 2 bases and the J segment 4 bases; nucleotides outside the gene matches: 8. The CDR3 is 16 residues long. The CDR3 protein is CASSPSTGQTYNEQFF. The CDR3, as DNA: TGTGCCAGCTCACCAAGTACGGGACAGACATACAATGAGCAGTTCTTC.

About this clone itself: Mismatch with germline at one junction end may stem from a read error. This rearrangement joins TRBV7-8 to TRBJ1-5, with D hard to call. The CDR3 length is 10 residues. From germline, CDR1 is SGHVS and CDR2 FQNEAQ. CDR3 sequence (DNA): TGTGCCAGCAGCTTAGGCCCGAGGGCGTTT. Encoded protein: CASSLGPRAF. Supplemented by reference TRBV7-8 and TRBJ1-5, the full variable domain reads GAGVSQSPRYKVAKRGQDVALRCDPISGHVSLFWYQQALGQGPEFLTYFQNEAQLDKSGLPSDRFFAERPEGSVSTLKIQRTQQEDSAVYLCASSLGPRAFGDGTRLSIL.

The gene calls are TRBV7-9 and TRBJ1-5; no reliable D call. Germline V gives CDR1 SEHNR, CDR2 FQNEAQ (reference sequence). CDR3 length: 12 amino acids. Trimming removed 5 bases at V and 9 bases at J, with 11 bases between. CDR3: CASSRGVRPQHF. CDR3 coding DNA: TGTGCCAGCAGCCGCGGGGTTCGGCCCCAGCATTTT.

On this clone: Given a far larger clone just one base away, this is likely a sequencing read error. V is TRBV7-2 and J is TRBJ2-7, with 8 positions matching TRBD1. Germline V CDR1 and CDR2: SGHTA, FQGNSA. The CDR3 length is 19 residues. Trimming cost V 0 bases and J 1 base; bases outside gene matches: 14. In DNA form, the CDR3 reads TGTGCCAGCAGCTTAGCGGTGGGAACAGGGGGACTGGGGTCCTACGAGCAGTACTTC. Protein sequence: CASSLAVGTGGLGSYEQYF. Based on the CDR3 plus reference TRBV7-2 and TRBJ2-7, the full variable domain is GAGVSQSPSNKVTEKGKDVELRCDPISGHTALYWYRQSLGQGLEFLIYFQGNSAPDKSGLPSDRFSAERTGGSVSTLTIQRTQQEDSAVYLCASSLAVGTGGLGSYEQYFGPGTRLTVT.

The CDR3 nucleotides are TGTGCCAGCAGCCACCTAGCGGGAGGGCGCACAGATACGCAGTATTTT. Its translation is CASSHLAGGRTDTQYF. The chain couples TRBV7-3 to TRBJ2-3; 12 bases line up with TRBD2. From germline, CDR1 is SGHTA and CDR2 FQGTGA. The trim removed 5 bases at V and 1 base at J, leaving 4 bases unmatched. This CDR3 has 16 amino acids. The variable domain in full, with the rest retrieved from reference TRBV7-3 and TRBJ2-3, is GAGVSQTPSNKVTEKGKYVELRCDPISGHTALYWYRQSLGQGPEFLIYFQGTGAADDSGLPNDRFFAVRPEGSVSTLKIQRTERGDSAVYLCASSHLAGGRTDTQYFGPGTRLTVL.

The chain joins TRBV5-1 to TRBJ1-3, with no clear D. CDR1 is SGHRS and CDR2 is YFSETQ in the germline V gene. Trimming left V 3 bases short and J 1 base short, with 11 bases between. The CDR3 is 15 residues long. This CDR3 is CASSSQGLSGNTIYF. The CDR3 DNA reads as TGCGCCAGCAGCTCGCAAGGGTTATCTGGAAACACCATATATTTT.

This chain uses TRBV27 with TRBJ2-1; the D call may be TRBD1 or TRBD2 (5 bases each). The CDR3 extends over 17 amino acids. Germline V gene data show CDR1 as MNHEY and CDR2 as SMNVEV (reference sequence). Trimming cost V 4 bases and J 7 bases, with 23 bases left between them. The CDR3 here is CASSSRSVTQGENEQFF. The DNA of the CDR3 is TGTGCCAGCAGTTCCAGATCCGTCACCCAAGGGGAGAATGAGCAGTTCTTC.

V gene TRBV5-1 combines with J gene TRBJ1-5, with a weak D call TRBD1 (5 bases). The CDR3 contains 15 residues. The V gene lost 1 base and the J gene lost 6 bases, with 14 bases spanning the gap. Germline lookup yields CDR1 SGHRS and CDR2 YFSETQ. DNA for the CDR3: TGCGCCAGCAGCTTGCAAGGGGTTGGAGGTCAGCCCCAGCATTTT. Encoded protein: CASSLQGVGGQPQHF.

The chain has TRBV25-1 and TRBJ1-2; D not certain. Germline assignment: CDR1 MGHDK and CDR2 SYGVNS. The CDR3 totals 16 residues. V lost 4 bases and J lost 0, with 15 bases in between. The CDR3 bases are TGTGCCAGCAGTGGAGGGTCGGGAAACGCTAACTATGGCTACACCTTC. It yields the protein CASSGGSGNANYGYTF.

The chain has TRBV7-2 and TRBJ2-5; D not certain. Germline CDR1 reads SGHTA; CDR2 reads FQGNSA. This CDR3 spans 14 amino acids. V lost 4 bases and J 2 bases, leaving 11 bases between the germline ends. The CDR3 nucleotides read TGTGCCAGCAGCTCCCCTTTTGGTCAAGAGACCCAGTACTTC. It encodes CASSSPFGQETQYF.

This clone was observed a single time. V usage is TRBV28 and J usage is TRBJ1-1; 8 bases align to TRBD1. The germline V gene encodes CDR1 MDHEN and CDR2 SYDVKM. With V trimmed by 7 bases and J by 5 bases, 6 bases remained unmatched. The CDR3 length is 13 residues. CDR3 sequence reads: CASTNDRGTEAFF. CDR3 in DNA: TGTGCCAGCACAAATGACAGGGGTACTGAAGCTTTCTTT.

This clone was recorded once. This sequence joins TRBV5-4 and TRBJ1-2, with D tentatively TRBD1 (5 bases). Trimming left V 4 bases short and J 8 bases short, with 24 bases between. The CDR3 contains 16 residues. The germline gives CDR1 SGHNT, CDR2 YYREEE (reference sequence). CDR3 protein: CASSEGRGDLGGGYTF. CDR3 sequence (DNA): TGTGCCAGCAGCGAAGGGCGCGGGGACCTGGGAGGAGGCTACACCTTC. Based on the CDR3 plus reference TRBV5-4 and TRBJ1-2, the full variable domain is ETGVTQSPTHLIKTRGQQVTLRCSSQSGHNTVSWYQQALGQGPQFIFQYYREEENGRGNFPPRFSGLQFPNYSSELNVNALELDDSALYLCASSEGRGDLGGGYTFGSGTRLTVV.

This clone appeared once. In nucleotides, the CDR3 is TGTGCCAGCTTAGAGCCCTTCTACTCCTACAATGAGCAGTTCTTC. Protein product: CASLEPFYSYNEQFF. The chain joins TRBV6-1 to TRBJ2-1; D is unresolved. Germline CDR1 reads MNHNS; CDR2 reads SASEGT. CDR3 length equals 15 residues. The V and J ends lost 8 bases and 0 bases respectively, with 14 bases between them.